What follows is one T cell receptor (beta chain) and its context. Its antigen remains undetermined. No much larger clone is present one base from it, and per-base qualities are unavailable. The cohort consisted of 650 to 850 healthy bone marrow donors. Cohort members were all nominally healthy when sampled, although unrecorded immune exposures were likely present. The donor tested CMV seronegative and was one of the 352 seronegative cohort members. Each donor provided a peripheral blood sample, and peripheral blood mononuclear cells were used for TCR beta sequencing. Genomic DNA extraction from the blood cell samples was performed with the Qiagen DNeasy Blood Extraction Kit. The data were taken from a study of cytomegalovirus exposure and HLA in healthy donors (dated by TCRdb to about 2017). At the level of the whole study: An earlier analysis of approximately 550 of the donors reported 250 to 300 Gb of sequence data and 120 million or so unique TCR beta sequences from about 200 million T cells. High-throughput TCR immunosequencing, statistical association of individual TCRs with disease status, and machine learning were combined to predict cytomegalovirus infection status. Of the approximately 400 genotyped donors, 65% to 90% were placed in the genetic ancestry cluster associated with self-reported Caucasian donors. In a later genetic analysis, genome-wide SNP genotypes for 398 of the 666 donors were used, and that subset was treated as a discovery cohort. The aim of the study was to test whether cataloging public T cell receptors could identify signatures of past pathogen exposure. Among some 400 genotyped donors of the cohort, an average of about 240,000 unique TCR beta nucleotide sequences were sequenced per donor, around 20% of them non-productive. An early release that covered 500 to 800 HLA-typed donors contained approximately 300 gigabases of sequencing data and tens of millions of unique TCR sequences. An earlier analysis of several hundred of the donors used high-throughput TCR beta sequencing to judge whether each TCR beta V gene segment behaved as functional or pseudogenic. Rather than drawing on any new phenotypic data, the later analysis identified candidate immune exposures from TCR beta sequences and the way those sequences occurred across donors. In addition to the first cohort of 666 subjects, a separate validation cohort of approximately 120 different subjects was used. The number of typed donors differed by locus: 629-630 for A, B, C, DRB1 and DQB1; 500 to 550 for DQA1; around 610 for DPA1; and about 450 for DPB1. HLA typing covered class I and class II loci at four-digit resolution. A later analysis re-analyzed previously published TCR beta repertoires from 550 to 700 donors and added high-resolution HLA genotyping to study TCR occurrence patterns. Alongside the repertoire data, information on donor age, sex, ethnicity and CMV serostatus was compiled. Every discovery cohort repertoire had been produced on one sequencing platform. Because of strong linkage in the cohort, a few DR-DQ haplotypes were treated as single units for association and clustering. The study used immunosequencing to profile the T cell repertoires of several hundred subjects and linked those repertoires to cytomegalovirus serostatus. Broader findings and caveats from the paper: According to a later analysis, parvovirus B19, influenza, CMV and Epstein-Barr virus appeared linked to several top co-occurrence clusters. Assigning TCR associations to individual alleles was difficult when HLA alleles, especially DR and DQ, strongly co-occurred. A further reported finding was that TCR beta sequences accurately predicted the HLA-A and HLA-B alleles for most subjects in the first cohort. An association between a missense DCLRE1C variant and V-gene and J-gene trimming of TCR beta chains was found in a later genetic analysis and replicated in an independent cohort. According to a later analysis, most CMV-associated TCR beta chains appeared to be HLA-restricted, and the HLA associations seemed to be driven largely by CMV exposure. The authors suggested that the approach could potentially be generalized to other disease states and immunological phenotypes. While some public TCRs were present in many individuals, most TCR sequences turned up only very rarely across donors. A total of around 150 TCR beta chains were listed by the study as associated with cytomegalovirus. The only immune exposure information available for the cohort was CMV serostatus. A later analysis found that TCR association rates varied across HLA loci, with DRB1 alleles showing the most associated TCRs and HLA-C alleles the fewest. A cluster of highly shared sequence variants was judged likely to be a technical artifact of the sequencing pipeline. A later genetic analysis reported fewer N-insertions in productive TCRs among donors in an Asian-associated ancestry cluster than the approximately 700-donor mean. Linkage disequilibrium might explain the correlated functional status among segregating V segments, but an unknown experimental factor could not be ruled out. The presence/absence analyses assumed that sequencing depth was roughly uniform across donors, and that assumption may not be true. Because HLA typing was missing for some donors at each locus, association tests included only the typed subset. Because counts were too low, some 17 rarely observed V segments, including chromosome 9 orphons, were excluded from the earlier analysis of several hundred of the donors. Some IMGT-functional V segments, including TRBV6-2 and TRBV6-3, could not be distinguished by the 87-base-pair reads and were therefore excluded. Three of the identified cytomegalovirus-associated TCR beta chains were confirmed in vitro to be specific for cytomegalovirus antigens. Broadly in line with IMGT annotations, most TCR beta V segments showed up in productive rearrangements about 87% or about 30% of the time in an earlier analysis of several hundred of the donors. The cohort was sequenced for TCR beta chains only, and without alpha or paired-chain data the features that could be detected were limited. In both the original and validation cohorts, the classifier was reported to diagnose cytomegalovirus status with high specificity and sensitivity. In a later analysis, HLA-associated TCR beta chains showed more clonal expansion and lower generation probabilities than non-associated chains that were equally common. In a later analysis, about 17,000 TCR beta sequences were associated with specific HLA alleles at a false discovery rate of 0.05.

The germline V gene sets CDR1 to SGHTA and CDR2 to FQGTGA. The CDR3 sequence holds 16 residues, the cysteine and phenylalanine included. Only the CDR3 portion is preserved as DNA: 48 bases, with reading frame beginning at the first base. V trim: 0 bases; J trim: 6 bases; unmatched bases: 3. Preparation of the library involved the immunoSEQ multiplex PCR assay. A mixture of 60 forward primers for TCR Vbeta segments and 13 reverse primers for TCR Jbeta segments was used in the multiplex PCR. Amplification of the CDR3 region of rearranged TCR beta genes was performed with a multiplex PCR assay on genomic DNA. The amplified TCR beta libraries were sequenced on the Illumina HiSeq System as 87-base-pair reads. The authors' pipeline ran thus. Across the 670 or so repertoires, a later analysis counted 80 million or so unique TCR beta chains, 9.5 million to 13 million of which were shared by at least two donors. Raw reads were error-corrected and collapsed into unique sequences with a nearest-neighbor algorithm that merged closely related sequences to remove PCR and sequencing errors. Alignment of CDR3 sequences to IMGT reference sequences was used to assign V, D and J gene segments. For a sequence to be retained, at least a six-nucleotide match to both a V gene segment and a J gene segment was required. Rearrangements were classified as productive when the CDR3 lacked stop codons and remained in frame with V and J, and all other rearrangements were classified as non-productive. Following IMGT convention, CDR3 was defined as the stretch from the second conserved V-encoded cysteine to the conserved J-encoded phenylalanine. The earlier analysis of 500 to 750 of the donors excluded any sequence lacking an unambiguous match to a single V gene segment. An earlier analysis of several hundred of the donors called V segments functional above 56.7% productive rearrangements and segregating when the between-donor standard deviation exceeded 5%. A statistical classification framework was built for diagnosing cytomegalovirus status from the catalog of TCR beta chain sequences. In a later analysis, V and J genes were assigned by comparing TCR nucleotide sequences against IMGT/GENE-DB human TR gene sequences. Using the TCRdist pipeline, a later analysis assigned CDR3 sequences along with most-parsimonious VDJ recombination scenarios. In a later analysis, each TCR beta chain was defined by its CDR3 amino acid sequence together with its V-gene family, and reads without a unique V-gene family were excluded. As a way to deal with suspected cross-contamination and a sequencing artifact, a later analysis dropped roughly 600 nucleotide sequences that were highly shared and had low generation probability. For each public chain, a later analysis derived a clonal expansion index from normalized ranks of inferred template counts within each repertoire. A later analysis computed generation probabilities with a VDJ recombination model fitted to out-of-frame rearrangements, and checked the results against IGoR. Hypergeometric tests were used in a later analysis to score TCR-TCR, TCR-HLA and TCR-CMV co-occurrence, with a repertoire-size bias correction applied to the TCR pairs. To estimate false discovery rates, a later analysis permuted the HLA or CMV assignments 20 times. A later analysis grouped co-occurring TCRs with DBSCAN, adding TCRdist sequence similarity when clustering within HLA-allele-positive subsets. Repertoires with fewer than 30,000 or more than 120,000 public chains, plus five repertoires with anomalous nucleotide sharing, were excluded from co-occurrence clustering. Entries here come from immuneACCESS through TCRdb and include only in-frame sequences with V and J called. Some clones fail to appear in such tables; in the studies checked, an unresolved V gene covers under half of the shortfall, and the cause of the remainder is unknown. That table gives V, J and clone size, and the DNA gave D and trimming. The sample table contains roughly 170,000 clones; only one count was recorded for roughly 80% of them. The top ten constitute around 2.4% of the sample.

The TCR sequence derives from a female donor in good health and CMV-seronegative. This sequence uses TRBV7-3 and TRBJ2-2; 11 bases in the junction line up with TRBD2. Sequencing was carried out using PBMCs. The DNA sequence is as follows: TGTGCCAGCAGCTTAACTAGCGGGAGGGCCGCCGGGGAGCTGTTTTTT. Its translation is CASSLTSGRAAGELFF.